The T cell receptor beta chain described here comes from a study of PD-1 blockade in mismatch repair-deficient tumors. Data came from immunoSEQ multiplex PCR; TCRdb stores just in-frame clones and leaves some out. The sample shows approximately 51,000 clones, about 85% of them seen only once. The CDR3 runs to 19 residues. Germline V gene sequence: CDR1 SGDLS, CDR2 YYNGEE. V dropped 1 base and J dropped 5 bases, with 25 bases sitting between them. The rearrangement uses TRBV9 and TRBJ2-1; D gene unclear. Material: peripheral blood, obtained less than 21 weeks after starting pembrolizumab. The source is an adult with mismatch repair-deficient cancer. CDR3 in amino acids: CASSVQGGSVGIGNNEQFF. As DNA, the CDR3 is TGTGCCAGCAGCGTACAAGGTGGGTCGGTGGGAATCGGCAACAATGAGCAGTTCTTC.